Described below is a single T cell receptor beta chain sequence and its context. The data were taken from a study of blood T cells in healthy people across ages. Sample-barcoded 5' priming and a J-beta primer mix drove a second PCR of roughly 6 to 12 cycles. In TCRdb, the 5' RACE reads were re-called with MiXCR into one record per CDR3 protein. The table includes over a million distinct CDR3 sequences, approximately 59% detected once. The source material was blood. This receptor was identified in a man younger than 35 in good health.

The CDR3 DNA sequence: TGCAGCGTTGAAGACCCACCAAGGGAGCTGTTTTTT. As protein: CSVEDPPRELFF. This chain joins TRBV29-1 and TRBJ2-2; no clear D gene. Trimming took off 0 bases at V and 9 bases at J, with 8 bases between the two ends. The germline CDR1 and CDR2 sequences are SQVTM and ANQGSEA. The CDR3 is 12 amino acids.